Below, 13 T cell receptor beta chains from the same sample are listed, as sequenced in a study of T cell repertoires in cytomegalovirus infection. For these TCRs, the target antigens are not known. TCRdb processed the reads anew with MiXCR; each CDR3 protein has one entry. The data show about 52,000 distinct CDR3 sequences, around 18% seen once. The sequenced sample was CD8+ T cells from cultured PBMCs, obtained from culture after CMV antigen stimulation. Source of these receptors: a human donor in good health (CMV status not recorded). Some clones in this sample may be carry-over from other donors' samples.

The table lists this clonotype with a few counts. The chain is built from TRBV27 and TRBJ1-5; 7 positions agree with TRBD1. The V segment lost 5 bases and the J segment 0 bases; nucleotides outside the gene matches: 10. Germline lookup yields CDR1 MNHEY and CDR2 SMNVEV (reference sequence). The CDR3 is made up of 17 amino acids. The CDR3 sequence: CASSPGGGWNSNQPQHF. Here the CDR3 DNA reads TGTGCCAGCAGTCCAGGGGGAGGGTGGAATAGCAATCAGCCCCAGCATTTT.

The V call is TRBV27, the J call TRBJ2-1; 9 nucleotides line up with TRBD1. This CDR3 is built from 15 residues. Germline V gene lookup returns CDR1 MNHEY and CDR2 SMNVEV (reference sequence). V gave up 1 base and J gave up 9 bases; unmatched junction bases: 7. CDR3 DNA sequence: TGTGCCAGCAGTTTATATAGGACAGGGGTCGGTGAGCAGTTCTTC. This gives the protein CASSLYRTGVGEQFF.

The chain joins TRBV7-6 to TRBJ1-2; 9 bases align to TRBD1. The V gene end was trimmed by 4 bases and the J gene end by 7 bases; junction bases not matched to a gene: 10. The CDR3 covers 15 residues. CDR1 and CDR2 (germline): SGHVS, FNYEAQ. CDR3 nucleotide sequence: TGTGCCAGCAGCTCGAGGACAGGGGCGTATGGTGGCTACACCTTC. Amino acid sequence: CASSSRTGAYGGYTF.

The chain has TRBV7-2 and TRBJ2-1, with unresolved D. Germline CDR1 is SGHTA and CDR2 is FQGNSA. The CDR3 runs to 13 residues. V lost 1 base, J lost 4 bases, and 5 bases lay in between. Written as DNA, the CDR3 is TGTGCCAGCAGCTTAGACTATTACAATGAGCAGTTCTTC. This gives the protein CASSLDYYNEQFF.

This chain uses TRBV5-5 with TRBJ1-5; D is possibly TRBD1 (5 bases). Germline assignment: CDR1 SGHKS and CDR2 YYEKEE (reference sequence). The CDR3 is 13 residues long. V dropped 0 bases and J dropped 6 bases, with 7 bases sitting between them. In DNA, the CDR3 is TGTGCCAGCAGCTTGGCTGGGGGTCAGCCCCAGCATTTT. It specifies CASSLAGGQPQHF. The full variable domain, in which reference TRBV5-5 and TRBJ1-5 provide the parts outside the CDR3, is DAGVTQSPTHLIKTRGQQVTLRCSPISGHKSVSWYQQVLGQGPQFIFQYYEKEERGRGNFPDRFSARQFPNYSSELNVNALLLGDSALYLCASSLAGGQPQHFGDGTRLSIL.

In this sample, this clonotype turned up a few times. The chain links TRBV7-9 to TRBJ2-1, with 8 bases matching TRBD2. CDR3 length: 17 amino acids. The germline V gene has CDR1 SEHNR and CDR2 FQNEAQ (reference sequence). J lost 2 bases, V lost 1 base, and 7 bases had no gene match. CDR3 bases: TGTGCCAGCAGCTTAGTCGGTGGCGGGGGGCCCTACAATGAGCAGTTCTTC. Its translation is CASSLVGGGGPYNEQFF.

This clonotype was found a few times. The genes are TRBV7-9 and TRBJ1-1; D unclear. V lost 5 bases and J lost 4, with 14 bases in between. There are 14 residues in the CDR3. Germline V lookup: CDR1 SEHNR, CDR2 FQNEAQ (reference sequence). CDR3 sequence: CASSPREGGTEAFF. DNA of the CDR3: TGTGCCAGCAGCCCTAGGGAGGGTGGCACTGAAGCTTTCTTT.

A few counts support this clonotype. The chain's CDR3 is CASSSEGRTSSYNEQFF. The CDR3 coding sequence is TGTGCCAGCAGCTCTGAAGGACGTACGAGCTCCTACAATGAGCAGTTCTTC. The J gene is TRBJ2-1, the V gene TRBV7-9; D ambiguous. The CDR3 runs 17 residues. V lost 4 bases, J lost 0 bases, and 16 bases lay in between. CDR1 and CDR2 (germline): SEHNR, FQNEAQ (reference sequence).

The genes are TRBV12-3 or TRBV12-4 and TRBJ2-3; unclear D gene. The CDR3 is 11 residues long. Trimming took 6 bases from V and 2 from J, leaving 3 bases between them. The CDR3 DNA reads TGTGCCAGCAGATTCACAGATACGCAGTATTTT. As protein: CASRFTDTQYF.

This clonotype was picked up a small number of times. The genes are TRBV7-8 and TRBJ1-1, with 7 nucleotides matching TRBD1. The CDR3 sequence is 15 residues long. Germline V gene sequence: CDR1 SGHVS, CDR2 FQNEAQ. V lost 1 base to trimming and J lost 4 bases; unmatched junction nucleotides: 6. This CDR3 is CASSLETGKGTEAFF. CDR3 DNA: TGTGCCAGCAGCTTAGAGACAGGGAAAGGCACTGAAGCTTTCTTT.

CDR3 DNA sequence: TGTGCCAGCAGCTTAGACGGGAGTTACACAGATACGCAGTATTTT. It yields the protein CASSLDGSYTDTQYF. The chain couples TRBV7-2 to TRBJ2-3; TRBD2 is a possible D gene (6 bases). Germline V gene sequence: CDR1 SGHTA, CDR2 FQGNSA. The CDR3 has 15 residues. The V end lost 1 base, the J end lost 2 bases, and 10 bases lay between the germline ends.

The CDR3 bases are TGTGCCAGCAGCGGGGGTGTGGACCAGTACTTC. Translation: CASSGGVDQYF. The V call is TRBV11-2, the J call TRBJ2-5; D tentatively fits TRBD1 or TRBD2 (5 bases each). Germline loops: CDR1 SGHAT, CDR2 FQNNGV. The length of the CDR3 is 11 residues. Trimming cost V 5 bases and J 10 bases, with 11 bases left between them. Variable domain in full (rest from reference TRBV11-2 and TRBJ2-5): EAGVAQSPRYKIIEKRQSVAFWCNPISGHATLYWYQQILGQGPKLLIQFQNNGVVDDSQLPKDRFSAERLKGVDSTLKIQPAKLEDSAVYLCASSGGVDQYFGPGTRLLVL.

This clonotype was picked up a small number of times. The chain has TRBV7-2 and TRBJ2-7, with 9 positions matching TRBD2. Germline CDR1 SGHTA, CDR2 FQGNSA. V was clipped by 3 bases and J by 5 bases; unmatched bases: 11. The CDR3 spans 16 residues. The CDR3 loop is CASSFATSGLYHEQYF. As DNA, the CDR3 is TGTGCCAGCAGCTTCGCGACTAGCGGACTGTACCACGAGCAGTACTTC.